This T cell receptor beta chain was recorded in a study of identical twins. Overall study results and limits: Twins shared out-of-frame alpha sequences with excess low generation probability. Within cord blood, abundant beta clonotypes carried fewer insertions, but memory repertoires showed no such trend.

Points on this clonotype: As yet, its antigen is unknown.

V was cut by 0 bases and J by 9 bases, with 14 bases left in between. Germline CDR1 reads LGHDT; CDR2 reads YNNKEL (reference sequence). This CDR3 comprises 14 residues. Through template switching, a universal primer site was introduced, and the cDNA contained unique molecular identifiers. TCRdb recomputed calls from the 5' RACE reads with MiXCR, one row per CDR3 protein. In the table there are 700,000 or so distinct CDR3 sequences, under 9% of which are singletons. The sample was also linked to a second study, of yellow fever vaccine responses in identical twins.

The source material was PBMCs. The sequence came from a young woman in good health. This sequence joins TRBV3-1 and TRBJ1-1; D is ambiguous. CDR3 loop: CASSQDNRVEKAFF. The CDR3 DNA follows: TGTGCCAGCAGCCAAGATAATAGGGTCGAGAAAGCTTTCTTT.